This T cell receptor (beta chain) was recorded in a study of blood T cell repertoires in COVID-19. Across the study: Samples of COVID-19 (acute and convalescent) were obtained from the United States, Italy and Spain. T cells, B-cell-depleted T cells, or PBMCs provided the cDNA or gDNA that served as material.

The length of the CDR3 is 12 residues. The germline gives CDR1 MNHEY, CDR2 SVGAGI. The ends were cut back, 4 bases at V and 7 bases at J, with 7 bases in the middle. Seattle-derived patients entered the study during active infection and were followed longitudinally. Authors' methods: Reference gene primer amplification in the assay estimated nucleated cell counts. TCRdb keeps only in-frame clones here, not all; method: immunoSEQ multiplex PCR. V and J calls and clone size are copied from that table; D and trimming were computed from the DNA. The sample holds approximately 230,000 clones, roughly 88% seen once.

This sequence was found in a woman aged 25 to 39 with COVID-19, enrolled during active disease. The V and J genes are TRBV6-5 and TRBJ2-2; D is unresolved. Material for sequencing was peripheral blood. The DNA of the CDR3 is TGTGCCAGCAGTTTCACATTCGGGGAGCTGTTTTTT. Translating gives CASSFTFGELFF.